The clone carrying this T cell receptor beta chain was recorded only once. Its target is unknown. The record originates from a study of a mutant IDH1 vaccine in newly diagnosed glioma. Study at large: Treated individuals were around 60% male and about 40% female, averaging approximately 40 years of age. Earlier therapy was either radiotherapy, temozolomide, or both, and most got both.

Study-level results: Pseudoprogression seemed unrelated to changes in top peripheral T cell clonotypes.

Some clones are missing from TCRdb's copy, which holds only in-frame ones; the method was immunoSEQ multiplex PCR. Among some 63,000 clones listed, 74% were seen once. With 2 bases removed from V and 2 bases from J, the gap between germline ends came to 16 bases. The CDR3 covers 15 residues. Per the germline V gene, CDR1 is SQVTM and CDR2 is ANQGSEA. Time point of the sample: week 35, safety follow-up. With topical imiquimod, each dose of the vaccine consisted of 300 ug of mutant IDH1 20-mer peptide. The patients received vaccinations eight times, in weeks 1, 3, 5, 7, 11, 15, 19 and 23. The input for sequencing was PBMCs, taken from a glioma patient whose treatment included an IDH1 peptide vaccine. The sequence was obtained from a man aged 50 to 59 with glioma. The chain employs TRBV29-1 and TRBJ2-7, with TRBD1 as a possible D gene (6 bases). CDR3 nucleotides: TGCAGCGTTGAATTGGATTGGCAGGGGACCTACGAGCAGTACTTC. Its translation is CSVELDWQGTYEQYF.